This T cell receptor (beta chain) comes out of a study of response to subunit inactivated influenza vaccine (dated by TCRdb to 2017 to 2018). Broadly, across the study: To follow how T cells responded to a trivalent subunit inactivated influenza vaccine, the researchers relied on deep quantitative profiling of the T cell receptor repertoire.

Results and caveats for the whole study, not just this receptor: The authors proposed that each seasonal influenza vaccination may bring in only a limited number of new T cells.

On this clonotype: Its antigen remains undetermined. No base qualities exist here, and no much larger clone lies one base off it.

Library preparation used RT-PCR. The sample was run on an Illumina HiSeq 2500. TCRdb redid the processing of the public reads, applying fastp at Q25 and MiXCR, and retained in-frame beta chains. Entries that share a CDR3 protein sequence are merged under the most common genes and DNA. The sample has more than 150,000 distinct CDR3 sequences on record, nearly 9.5% of them singletons. Roughly 11% of the sample comes from the top ten. This clonotype originated in a man in his fifties or sixties who received an inactivated influenza vaccine. Donor details come from another sample of the same person, matched by shared clones. Sample: non-naive T cells sorted from PBMCs, taken on the day of vaccination. The cell subset or site label, read with the paper, signifies: memory T cell fraction.

The DNA reads as follows: TGCGCCAGCAGCGGAGGGGGACGGTCCTCCTACGAGCAGTACTTC. Its amino acids are CASSGGGRSSYEQYF. The chain couples TRBV10-1 to TRBJ2-7; the D gene cannot be resolved beyond TRBD1 or TRBD2, each matching 6 bases. V is clipped by 6 bases and J by 0 bases, and the sequence between their germline boundaries is 15 bases long. Spanning cysteine to phenylalanine, the CDR3 consists of 15 amino acids. The only DNA kept is the CDR3, 45 bases in frame from the first base. The germline V gene (reference sequence) gives CDR1 as WNHNN and CDR2 as SYGVQD.